The 27 T cell receptor beta chains listed next were all sequenced from one sample in a study of blood T cells in healthy people across ages. A second about 6 to 12 cycle PCR used barcoded and J-beta primers. TCRdb processed the 5' RACE reads anew with MiXCR; each CDR3 protein has one entry. The sample shows some 1,800,000 distinct CDR3 sequences, roughly 43% of them seen only once. The specimen sequenced was blood. These receptors originate from a human donor in good health.

Points on this clonotype: The junction differs from germline at one of its ends, possibly a read error. The CDR3 bases are TGCGCCAGCAGCTCATTTTTCGATACAGATATGCAGTATTTT. Amino acid sequence: CASSSFFDTDMQYF. This chain connects TRBV5-1 to TRBJ2-3; the D is unclear. The germline gives CDR1 SGHRS, CDR2 YFSETQ. The CDR3 length is 14 residues.

This clonotype was observed a handful of times. J is TRBJ1-1 and V is TRBV6-6, with D perhaps TRBD1 (5 bases). Trimming cost V 5 bases and J 10 bases, with 11 bases left between them. The CDR3 consists of 11 residues. CDR1 and CDR2 (germline): MNHNY, SVGAGI (reference sequence). This CDR3 is CASSTYGGAFF. The CDR3 DNA reads TGTGCCAGCAGTACCTACGGGGGAGCTTTCTTT.

This clonotype was counted only a few times. The chain combines TRBV28 with TRBJ1-1; 8 bases fit TRBD1. J was trimmed by 5 bases and V by 4 bases; bases with no gene match: 6. Germline CDR1 and CDR2: MDHEN and SYDVKM. This CDR3 is 14 amino acids long. The CDR3 loop reads CASSSYRGDTEAFF. The CDR3, as DNA: TGTGCCAGCAGTTCTTACAGGGGGGATACTGAAGCTTTCTTT.

The rearrangement uses TRBV6-6 and TRBJ2-4; TRBD2 might be the D (5 bases). V was cut by 5 bases and J by 13 bases, with 24 bases left in between. Germline CDR1 is MNHNY and CDR2 is SVGAGI (reference sequence). This CDR3 comprises 15 residues. In DNA, the CDR3 is TGTGCCAGCAGTCACCTACTTTGGGCTCCCGGGGAGCAGTACTTC. Translated: CASSHLLWAPGEQYF.

Worth noting for this clonotype: The junction shows a germline mismatch at one end, possibly a read error. The chain employs TRBV6-6 and TRBJ1-5, with unresolved D. Germline CDR1 is MNHNY and CDR2 is SVGAGI (reference sequence). This CDR3 contains 14 residues. DNA of the CDR3: TGTGCCAGCAGTTACGCACGGAGCAATCGGCCCCAGCATTTT. It yields the protein CASSYARSNRPQHF.

The rearrangement joins TRBV6-6 to TRBJ2-5; TRBD1 is a possible D gene (6 bases). CDR3 length: 14 residues. Trimming cost V 6 bases and J 4 bases, with 15 bases left between them. Germline V gene sequence: CDR1 MNHNY, CDR2 SVGAGI (reference sequence). The CDR3 DNA sequence: TGTGCCAGCAGACGGGGTACAGGGCTAGAGACCCAGTACTTC. It specifies CASRRGTGLETQYF.

The gene calls are TRBV6-5 and TRBJ2-3; D not certain. Germline loops: CDR1 MNHEY, CDR2 SVGAGI. The V end was cut by 6 bases, the J end by 0 bases, with 13 bases between. The CDR3 length is 15 residues. CDR3 coding DNA: TGTGCCAGCAGACCACAGCTTGCTAGCACAGATACGCAGTATTTT. Its translation: CASRPQLASTDTQYF.

This clonotype was detected only a few times. The chain combines TRBV29-1 with TRBJ2-1; 9 nucleotides match TRBD2. TRBJ2-7 explains the end of the DNA better; the J call may be wrong. CDR3 size: 14 residues. CDR1 SQVTM and CDR2 ANQGSEA come from the germline V gene. In nucleotides, the CDR3 is TGCAGCGTTGTCGGGACTAGCCCCTACAATGAGCAGTACTTC. Its translation is CSVVGTSPYNEQYF.

This clonotype was observed a handful of times. The genes are TRBV20-1 and TRBJ1-4, with D unresolved. V gave up 1 base and J gave up 8 bases, with 14 bases separating them. Germline V gives CDR1 DFQATT, CDR2 SNEGSKA (reference sequence). The CDR3 is 14 residues long. The CDR3 region has the DNA TGCAGTGCTAGAGCAGGCCTTGACTCAGAAAAACTGTTTTTT. It encodes CSARAGLDSEKLFF.

This chain joins TRBV4-1 and TRBJ2-3; D perhaps matches TRBD2 (7 bases). CDR3 length: 16 residues. Germline V gene lookup returns CDR1 MGHRA and CDR2 YSYEKL. V shed 4 bases and J shed 3 bases, with 17 bases lying between them. In DNA form, the CDR3 reads TGCGCCAGCAGCCGCGGCGGCGGGGGCTCGACAGATACGCAGTATTTT. It translates to CASSRGGGGSTDTQYF.

V is TRBV29-1 and J is TRBJ1-4, with a weak D call TRBD1 (5 bases). V was pared by 7 bases and J by 5 bases, with 14 bases between. CDR1 SQVTM and CDR2 ANQGSEA come from the germline V gene. The length of the CDR3 is 13 residues. In DNA, the CDR3 is TGCAGCGCCCTGGGGCAGTTGAATGAAAAACTGTTTTTT. This gives the protein CSALGQLNEKLFF.

The V gene is TRBV11-3, the J gene TRBJ2-3; D gene ambiguous. This CDR3 has 14 amino acids. Germline V gives CDR1 SGHNT, CDR2 YENEEA. V was clipped by 3 bases and J by 6 bases, with 13 bases between them. The CDR3 is CASSFGPPLDTQYF. The CDR3 nucleotides are TGTGCCAGCAGCTTTGGCCCCCCCCTGGATACGCAGTATTTT.

V and J are TRBV2 and TRBJ2-3, with 9 nucleotides matching TRBD2. This CDR3 is 15 amino acids long. The V segment lost 4 bases and the J segment 5 bases; nucleotides outside the gene matches: 7. Germline V gives CDR1 SNHLY, CDR2 FYNNEI. The CDR3 nucleotides read TGTGCCAGCAGTGTGGGGCGGGGGGGCATAGATACGCAGTATTTT. It is translated as CASSVGRGGIDTQYF.

The chain combines TRBV4-1 with TRBJ2-5; D is unclear. CDR3 size: 13 residues. V was clipped by 1 base and J by 5 bases, with 8 bases between them. Germline V gene sequence: CDR1 MGHRA, CDR2 YSYEKL. Written as DNA, the CDR3 is TGCGCCAGCAGCCAAGCCTTAAGGGAGACCCAGTACTTC. Translating it yields CASSQALRETQYF.

This clonotype was counted only a few times. The CDR3 spells CSARSDGYYEQYF. The CDR3 nucleotides are TGCAGTGCTAGGTCCGACGGATACTACGAGCAGTACTTC. This sequence joins TRBV20-1 and TRBJ2-7, with unresolved D. The germline CDR1 and CDR2 sequences are DFQATT and SNEGSKA (reference sequence). The CDR3 sequence is 13 residues long. Trimming removed 3 bases from V and 3 bases from J, with 12 bases in between.

On this clonotype itself: A read error may explain this, as a much larger clone is one base away. V and J are TRBV10-3 and TRBJ2-4, with D unclear. The end of the DNA is better explained by TRBJ2-5, so the J call may be wrong. The CDR3 sequence is 15 residues long. Germline assignment: CDR1 ENHRY and CDR2 SYGVKD. CDR3 amino acids: CAISESLLSQGTQYF. CDR3 bases: TGTGCCATCAGTGAGTCCCTACTTTCTCAAGGGACCCAGTACTTC.

The CDR3 DNA is TGTGCCACAGGGGACAGGGAAACGTACGAGCAGTACTTC. This codes for CATGDRETYEQYF. The V call is TRBV15, the J call TRBJ2-7, with 9 positions matching TRBD1. CDR3 length: 13 amino acids. The V segment lost 9 bases and the J segment 4 bases; nucleotides outside the gene matches: 7. The germline V gene encodes CDR1 LNHNV and CDR2 YYDKDF (reference sequence).

The rearrangement joins TRBV20-1 to TRBJ1-2; D gene unclear. The CDR3 runs to 15 residues. V was shortened by 7 bases and J by 3 bases, with 21 bases between the two germline ends. Germline V lookup: CDR1 DFQATT, CDR2 SNEGSKA (reference sequence). The chain's CDR3 is CSVQSWVSGDYGYTF. The CDR3 DNA sequence: TGCAGTGTCCAGTCGTGGGTCAGTGGAGACTATGGCTACACCTTC.

The rearrangement links TRBV6-2 or TRBV6-3 to TRBJ2-1, with D possibly TRBD2 on 5 matching bases. The CDR3 has 14 residues. Looked up from germline, CDR1 is MNHEY and CDR2 is SVGEGT. V was clipped by 0 bases and J by 9 bases, with 12 bases between them. CDR3 nucleotides: TGTGCCAGCAGTTACTCGGGTAGGGCGGGTGAGCAGTTCTTC. It encodes CASSYSGRAGEQFF.

This clonotype was found a few times. The chain is built from TRBV7-2 and TRBJ2-1; D is tentatively TRBD1 or TRBD2 (5 bases each). Germline V lookup: CDR1 SGHTA, CDR2 FQGNSA. Trimming pared 2 bases from V and 7 bases from J, leaving 9 bases between. This CDR3 is built from 13 residues. This CDR3 reads CASSLMGRNEQFF. CDR3 sequence (DNA): TGTGCCAGCAGCTTAATGGGACGAAATGAGCAGTTCTTC.

The gene calls are TRBV27 and TRBJ2-7, with D hard to call. The CDR3 runs to 13 residues. The V end was cut by 5 bases, the J end by 1 base, with 9 bases between. CDR1 is MNHEY, CDR2 SMNVEV, per germline (reference sequence). CDR3 in amino acids: CASSPPMSYEQYF. CDR3 coding DNA: TGTGCCAGCAGTCCACCTATGTCCTACGAGCAGTACTTC.

The V gene is TRBV4-2, the J gene TRBJ2-3; D is ambiguous. The V and J ends lost 4 bases and 0 bases respectively, with 17 bases between them. CDR1 LGHNA and CDR2 YNFKEQ come from the germline V gene. The length of the CDR3 is 17 residues. CDR3 sequence (DNA): TGTGCCAGCAGCCCCGATGATTATACCAGTAGCACAGATACGCAGTATTTT. Amino acids: CASSPDDYTSSTDTQYF.

This clonotype was seen a handful of times. The chain is built from TRBV7-9 and TRBJ2-7; unclear D gene. The CDR3 is 13 residues long. Trimming pared 5 bases from V and 2 bases from J, leaving 10 bases between. Germline-derived CDR1 and CDR2 are SEHNR and FQNEAQ (reference sequence). The CDR3 DNA is TGTGCCAGCAGCGCACAGCAAGCCTACGAGCAGTACTTC. As protein: CASSAQQAYEQYF.

Only a few counts were recorded for this clonotype. V usage is TRBV5-1 and J usage is TRBJ2-5, with D perhaps TRBD1 (5 bases). CDR1 and CDR2 (germline): SGHRS, YFSETQ. CDR3 length: 18 residues. V was pared by 1 base and J by 1 base, with 20 bases between. CDR3 in DNA: TGCGCCAGCAGCTTGTTAGGGGCTTGGGGTGATGGCCAAGAGACCCAGTACTTC. Protein product: CASSLLGAWGDGQETQYF.

The CDR3 spells CASSPERGDTGELFF. The CDR3 DNA reads as TGTGCCAGCAGTCCCGAGAGGGGCGATACCGGGGAGCTGTTTTTT. The rearrangement uses TRBV6-1 and TRBJ2-2; the D gene could be TRBD1 or TRBD2 (5 bases each). The length of the CDR3 is 15 residues. CDR1 and CDR2 (germline): MNHNS, SASEGT. V was pared by 5 bases and J by 5 bases, with 15 bases between.

This clonotype has at least ten counts. This chain uses TRBV5-6 with TRBJ2-3, with TRBD1 identical over 8 bases. Germline V lookup: CDR1 SGHDT, CDR2 YYEEEE. The CDR3 is 15 residues long. V was clipped by 4 bases and J by 0 bases; unmatched bases: 4. The CDR3 sequence: CASSTRQGSTDTQYF. As DNA, the CDR3 is TGTGCCAGCAGCACGAGACAGGGGAGCACAGATACGCAGTATTTT.

This clonotype was counted only a few times. The chain carries TRBV12-3 or TRBV12-4 and TRBJ2-5; D possibly matches TRBD1 or TRBD2 (6 bases each). Trimming removed 2 bases from V and 11 bases from J, with 12 bases in between. This CDR3 comprises 12 residues. The CDR3 DNA reads as TGTGCCAGCAGTTTAAGGGGGGAAGAGCAGTACTTC. Protein sequence: CASSLRGEEQYF.